These 24 T cell receptor beta chains were sequenced from one sample in a study of T cells in Graves' hyperthyroidism and ophthalmopathy. Researchers amplified the TCR beta CDR3 regions from RNA transcripts. The TCR CDR3 first-round RT-PCR relied on the HTBI primer set. One entry per CDR3 protein, called by TCRdb with MiXCR from the multiplex PCR reads. Found here are 400,000 to 600,000 distinct CDR3 sequences, more than 15% of them singletons; the top ten hold approximately 32%. Sequences were obtained from blood. Receptors were obtained from a woman aged 25 to 39 with Graves' ophthalmopathy.

This chain connects TRBV28 to TRBJ1-2; no definite D call. This CDR3 is 14 amino acids long. Trimming removed 8 bases at V and 6 bases at J, with 19 bases between. CDR1 and CDR2 (germline): MDHEN, SYDVKM. The DNA of the CDR3 is TGTGCCAGCTGCCTTCCGGGCGCCGTAGATGGCTACACCTTC. Protein product: CASCLPGAVDGYTF.

This clonotype has ten or more counts. The V gene is TRBV11-3, the J gene TRBJ2-1; TRBD2 matches 9 bases. J was trimmed by 1 base and V by 0 bases; bases with no gene match: 4. The CDR3 runs to 17 residues. The germline V gene encodes CDR1 SGHNT and CDR2 YENEEA. This CDR3 is CASSLDSTSGSYNEQFF. CDR3 nucleotides: TGTGCCAGCAGCTTAGATTCGACTAGCGGTTCCTACAATGAGCAGTTCTTC.

The chain couples TRBV7-8 to TRBJ1-3; possible D gene TRBD1, 6 bases. Trimming pared 4 bases from V and 0 bases from J, leaving 10 bases between. The CDR3 loop spans 15 amino acids. Germline V gene lookup returns CDR1 SGHVS and CDR2 FQNEAQ. The CDR3 DNA follows: TGTGCCAGCAGCTCGGGACACCACTCTGGAAACACCATATATTTT. The encoded protein is CASSSGHHSGNTIYF. Full variable domain (outside the CDR3, taken from reference TRBV7-8 and TRBJ1-3): GAGVSQSPRYKVAKRGQDVALRCDPISGHVSLFWYQQALGQGPEFLTYFQNEAQLDKSGLPSDRFFAERPEGSVSTLKIQRTQQEDSAVYLCASSSGHHSGNTIYFGEGSWLTVV.

This clonotype has ten or more counts. The rearrangement links TRBV5-5 to TRBJ2-2; 8 bases fit TRBD1. The CDR3 runs 17 residues. In germline, CDR1 is SGHKS, CDR2 YYEKEE (reference sequence). The V gene end was trimmed by 0 bases and the J gene end by 5 bases; junction bases not matched to a gene: 9. The CDR3 DNA is TGTGCCAGCAGCTTGGCCTTGACAGGGGCCCTGACCGGGGAGCTGTTTTTT. Translated, it gives CASSLALTGALTGELFF.

This clonotype was seen ten or more times. The chain employs TRBV11-3 and TRBJ2-7; no firm D call. Germline assignment: CDR1 SGHNT and CDR2 YENEEA. Trimming pared 3 bases from V and 6 bases from J, leaving 15 bases between. This CDR3 has 14 residues. CDR3 sequence: CASSFTGSTSEQYF. CDR3 bases: TGTGCCAGCAGCTTCACCGGCAGCACTTCCGAGCAGTACTTC. The full variable domain, its missing parts supplied by reference TRBV11-3 and TRBJ2-7, is EAGVVQSPRYKIIEKKQPVAFWCNPISGHNTLYWYLQNLGQGPELLIRYENEEAVDDSQLPKDRFSAERLKGVDSTLKIQPAELGDSAVYLCASSFTGSTSEQYFGPGTRLTVT.

There are a few counts of this clonotype. V and J are TRBV6-5 and TRBJ2-2, with a tentative D call TRBD2 (5 bases). The length of the CDR3 is 14 residues. CDR1 is MNHEY, CDR2 SVGAGI, per germline. V was cut by 0 bases and J by 6 bases, with 8 bases left in between. CDR3 in amino acids: CASSYSGEAGELFF. The CDR3 nucleotides read TGTGCCAGCAGTTACTCGGGAGAGGCCGGGGAGCTGTTTTTT.

The table lists this clonotype with many counts. V and J are TRBV7-2 and TRBJ2-5; either TRBD1 or TRBD2 may supply D (7 bases each). The CDR3 length is 15 residues. In germline, CDR1 is SGHTA, CDR2 FQGNSA. V was clipped by 5 bases and J by 5 bases, with 18 bases between them. CDR3 sequence (DNA): TGTGCCAGCAGCCCCCAGGGGGGGGCTAGGGAGACCCAGTACTTC. As protein: CASSPQGGARETQYF.

This clonotype was counted a few times. J is TRBJ2-1 and V is TRBV5-1, with a possible D match to TRBD2 (6 bases). V was trimmed by 4 bases and J by 6 bases, leaving 17 bases between them. Looked up from germline, CDR1 is SGHRS and CDR2 is YFSETQ. This CDR3 is built from 15 residues. The DNA of the CDR3 is TGCGCCAGCAGCCTGGAATGGTCCGGGGGCAATGAGCAGTTCTTC. This gives the protein CASSLEWSGGNEQFF.

Notes on this clonotype: At one end, the junction sequence differs from germline, possibly due to a read error. The chain recombines TRBV11-3 with TRBJ2-5; D is uncertain. This CDR3 contains 11 residues. Germline lookup yields CDR1 SGHNT and CDR2 YENEEA. In DNA, the CDR3 is TGTGCCAGCAGCTTTGGAGAGGCCCAGTACTTC. This translates into CASSFGEAQYF. Full variable domain (outside the CDR3, taken from reference TRBV11-3 and TRBJ2-5): EAGVVQSPRYKIIEKKQPVAFWCNPISGHNTLYWYLQNLGQGPELLIRYENEEAVDDSQLPKDRFSAERLKGVDSTLKIQPAELGDSAVYLCASSFGEAQYFGPGTRLLVL.

This clonotype occurred a few times. The chain couples TRBV27 to TRBJ2-1; TRBD2 aligns across 7 bases. The CDR3 runs to 13 residues. Germline lookup yields CDR1 MNHEY and CDR2 SMNVEV (reference sequence). Germline trimming cut 11 bases from V and 4 bases from J; bases unmatched to any gene: 8. CDR3: CASKAGAYNEQFF. The CDR3 DNA is TGTGCCTCCAAGGCGGGAGCATACAATGAGCAGTTCTTC.

V and J are TRBV4-1 and TRBJ2-7; D gene uncertain. CDR1 and CDR2 from the germline V gene are MGHRA and YSYEKL. There are 13 residues in the CDR3. The V end was cut by 2 bases, the J end by 6 bases, with 11 bases between. DNA for the CDR3: TGCGCCAGCAGCCAACCGGACCGCGCCGAGCAGTACTTC. Amino acids: CASSQPDRAEQYF.

This clonotype was seen repeatedly, ten times or more. The V and J genes are TRBV11-2 and TRBJ2-1; D remains ambiguous. V was pared by 5 bases and J by 2 bases, with 13 bases between. The CDR3 runs to 15 residues. Germline CDR1 reads SGHAT; CDR2 reads FQNNGV. CDR3 bases: TGTGCCAGCAGCCCGTCCGTTGGGGCCTACAATGAGCAGTTCTTC. As protein: CASSPSVGAYNEQFF.

The V gene is TRBV6-2 or TRBV6-3, the J gene TRBJ2-1, with 8 bases aligning to TRBD2. Germline assignment: CDR1 MNHEY and CDR2 SVGEGT. The length of the CDR3 is 16 residues. Trimming removed 1 base from V and 0 bases from J; junction bases left unmatched: 2. CDR3 loop: CASSYFSGTSYNEQFF. In DNA, the CDR3 is TGTGCCAGCAGTTACTTTAGCGGGACCTCCTACAATGAGCAGTTCTTC.

At least ten counts were recorded for this clonotype. This sequence joins TRBV3-1 and TRBJ1-2; D unresolved. V shed 7 bases and J shed 8 bases, with 17 bases lying between them. This CDR3 is 13 amino acids long. Germline values: CDR1 LGHDT, CDR2 YNNKEL (reference sequence). The CDR3 here is CASKSTRHSGYTF. The CDR3 nucleotides are TGTGCCAGCAAGTCCACCCGACATAGCGGCTACACCTTC.

The V call is TRBV3-2, the J call TRBJ2-7; TRBD1, the table's D call, was not compared with the DNA. TRBV3-2 constitutes a pseudogene. The CDR3 totals 19 residues. CDR3 residues: CASSPTAGGFNRWSYEQYF. DNA for the CDR3: TGTGCCAGCAGCCCTACAGCCGGGGGGTTTAATCGATGGTCCTACGAGCAGTACTTC.

The chain uses TRBV29-1 and TRBJ1-4; D is possibly TRBD1 (6 bases). Germline V gives CDR1 SQVTM, CDR2 ANQGSEA. Trimming cost V 6 bases and J 2 bases, with 7 bases left between them. This CDR3 region has 12 residues. The CDR3 DNA follows: TGCAGCGTAGGGGGGACTAATGAAAAACTGTTTTTT. Translation gives CSVGGTNEKLFF.

Ten or more counts support this clonotype. V and J are TRBV12-3 or TRBV12-4 and TRBJ2-7; 8 nucleotides match TRBD2. Trimming cost V 3 bases and J 5 bases; bases outside gene matches: 6. The CDR3 consists of 14 residues. The CDR3 protein is CASSLASGSHEQYF. CDR3 in DNA: TGTGCCAGCAGTTTGGCAAGCGGGAGTCACGAGCAGTACTTC.

This clonotype has at least ten counts. The chain recombines TRBV2 with TRBJ1-2; 9 positions agree with TRBD1. CDR3 length equals 13 residues. Germline CDR1 is SNHLY and CDR2 is FYNNEI. The V gene end was trimmed by 10 bases and the J gene end by 8 bases; junction bases not matched to a gene: 11. CDR3 in amino acids: CATHRDRESGYTF. CDR3 coding DNA: TGTGCCACCCACCGGGACAGGGAGTCAGGCTACACCTTC.

This clonotype was detected only a few times. This chain connects TRBV6-2 or TRBV6-3 to TRBJ2-7, with 8 bases matching TRBD1. The CDR3 consists of 19 residues. Germline V lookup: CDR1 MNHEY, CDR2 SVGEGT. Trimming cost V 0 bases and J 1 base; bases outside gene matches: 14. CDR3 DNA sequence: TGTGCCAGCAGTTACTCGTGGACAGGGACCAAGAAGTTTTCCTACGAGCAGTACTTC. Protein product: CASSYSWTGTKKFSYEQYF.

CDR3 bases: TGTGCCAGCAGTTTCGACAGGAGCTCCTATAATTCACCCCTCCACTTT. Encoded protein: CASSFDRSSYNSPLHF. The rearrangement links TRBV28 to TRBJ1-6; tentative D call: TRBD1 (6 bases). The CDR3 loop spans 16 amino acids. V lost 3 bases, J lost 0 bases, and 9 bases lay in between. CDR1 MDHEN and CDR2 SYDVKM come from the germline V gene.

The chain combines TRBV7-9 with TRBJ2-1, with 8 bases that match TRBD2. CDR1 is SEHNR, CDR2 FQNEAQ, per germline (reference sequence). This CDR3 contains 18 residues. V dropped 4 bases and J dropped 2; count of bases not matched to a gene: 13. CDR3 coding DNA: TGTGCCAGCAGCTCCCCCGGGGGGGGCGCGTATACCTACAATGAGCAGTTCTTC. It translates to CASSSPGGGAYTYNEQFF.

This clonotype was counted many times. The rearrangement joins TRBV20-1 to TRBJ2-1; TRBD2 aligns across 7 bases. CDR3 length: 11 residues. Losses at the gene ends were 6 bases for V and 9 bases for J; bases not matched to a gene: 5. The V gene's germline CDR1 is DFQATT and CDR2 SNEGSKA (reference sequence). CDR3 nucleotide sequence: TGCAGTGCGCTACTAGCGTTTGAGCAGTTCTTC. It translates to CSALLAFEQFF.

The chain links TRBV4-1 to TRBJ2-2; D could derive from TRBD1 or TRBD2 (6 bases each). Trimming removed 2 bases from V and 7 bases from J, with 14 bases in between. This CDR3 has 15 amino acids. Germline CDR1 and CDR2: MGHRA and YSYEKL. CDR3 sequence: CASSQPDRRGGELFF. CDR3 coding DNA: TGCGCCAGCAGCCAACCCGACAGGAGGGGCGGGGAGCTGTTTTTT.

The rearrangement links TRBV27 to TRBJ1-1; D might be TRBD1 (5 bases). V was cut by 6 bases and J by 0 bases, with 14 bases left in between. Germline CDR1 MNHEY, CDR2 SMNVEV (reference sequence). The CDR3 extends over 15 amino acids. CDR3 protein: CASSNDRNMNTEAFF. The DNA for the CDR3 is TGTGCCAGCAGCAACGACAGAAACATGAACACTGAAGCTTTCTTT.